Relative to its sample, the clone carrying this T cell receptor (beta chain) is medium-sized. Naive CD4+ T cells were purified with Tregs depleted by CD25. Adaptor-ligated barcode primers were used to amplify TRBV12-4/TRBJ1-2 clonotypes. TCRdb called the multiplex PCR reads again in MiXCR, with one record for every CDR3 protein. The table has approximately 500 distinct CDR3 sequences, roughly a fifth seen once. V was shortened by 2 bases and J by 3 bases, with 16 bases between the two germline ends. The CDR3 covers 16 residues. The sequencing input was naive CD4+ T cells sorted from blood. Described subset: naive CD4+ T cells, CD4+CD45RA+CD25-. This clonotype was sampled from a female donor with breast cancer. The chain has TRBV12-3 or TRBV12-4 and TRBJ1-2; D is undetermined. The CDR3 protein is CASSLSVSSFYYGYTF. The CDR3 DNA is TGTGCCAGCAGTTTAAGTGTCAGCTCGTTCTACTATGGCTACACCTTC.